This TCR beta chain was sequenced for a study of blood T cells in healthy people across ages. Germline V gene data show CDR1 as DFQATT and CDR2 as SNEGSKA (reference sequence). Trimming shortened V by 3 bases and J by 0 bases, and 22 bases separated the two germline ends. This CDR3 is 18 amino acids long. Findings and limits, study-wide: Comparison with aged donors showed that long-lived donors had more naive CD4+ cells and higher diversity.

In its sample, this clonotype was seen many times. Its specificity is not known. For the second PCR, which ran for roughly 7 to 11 cycles, a sample-barcoded 5' primer and a J-beta primer mix were used. TCRdb re-analysed the 5' RACE reads in MiXCR, keeping a single row per CDR3 protein. The sample includes hundreds of thousands of distinct CDR3 sequences, 25% to 35% of them seen just once. The clonotype was recovered from a woman aged 80 or over in good health. The sample comprised blood. The chain links TRBV20-1 to TRBJ2-3; tentative D call: TRBD1 (6 bases). CDR3 sequence: CSARLSQIGGRSTDTQYF. In DNA, the CDR3 is TGCAGTGCTAGGTTATCCCAAATAGGGGGACGTAGCACAGATACGCAGTATTTT.